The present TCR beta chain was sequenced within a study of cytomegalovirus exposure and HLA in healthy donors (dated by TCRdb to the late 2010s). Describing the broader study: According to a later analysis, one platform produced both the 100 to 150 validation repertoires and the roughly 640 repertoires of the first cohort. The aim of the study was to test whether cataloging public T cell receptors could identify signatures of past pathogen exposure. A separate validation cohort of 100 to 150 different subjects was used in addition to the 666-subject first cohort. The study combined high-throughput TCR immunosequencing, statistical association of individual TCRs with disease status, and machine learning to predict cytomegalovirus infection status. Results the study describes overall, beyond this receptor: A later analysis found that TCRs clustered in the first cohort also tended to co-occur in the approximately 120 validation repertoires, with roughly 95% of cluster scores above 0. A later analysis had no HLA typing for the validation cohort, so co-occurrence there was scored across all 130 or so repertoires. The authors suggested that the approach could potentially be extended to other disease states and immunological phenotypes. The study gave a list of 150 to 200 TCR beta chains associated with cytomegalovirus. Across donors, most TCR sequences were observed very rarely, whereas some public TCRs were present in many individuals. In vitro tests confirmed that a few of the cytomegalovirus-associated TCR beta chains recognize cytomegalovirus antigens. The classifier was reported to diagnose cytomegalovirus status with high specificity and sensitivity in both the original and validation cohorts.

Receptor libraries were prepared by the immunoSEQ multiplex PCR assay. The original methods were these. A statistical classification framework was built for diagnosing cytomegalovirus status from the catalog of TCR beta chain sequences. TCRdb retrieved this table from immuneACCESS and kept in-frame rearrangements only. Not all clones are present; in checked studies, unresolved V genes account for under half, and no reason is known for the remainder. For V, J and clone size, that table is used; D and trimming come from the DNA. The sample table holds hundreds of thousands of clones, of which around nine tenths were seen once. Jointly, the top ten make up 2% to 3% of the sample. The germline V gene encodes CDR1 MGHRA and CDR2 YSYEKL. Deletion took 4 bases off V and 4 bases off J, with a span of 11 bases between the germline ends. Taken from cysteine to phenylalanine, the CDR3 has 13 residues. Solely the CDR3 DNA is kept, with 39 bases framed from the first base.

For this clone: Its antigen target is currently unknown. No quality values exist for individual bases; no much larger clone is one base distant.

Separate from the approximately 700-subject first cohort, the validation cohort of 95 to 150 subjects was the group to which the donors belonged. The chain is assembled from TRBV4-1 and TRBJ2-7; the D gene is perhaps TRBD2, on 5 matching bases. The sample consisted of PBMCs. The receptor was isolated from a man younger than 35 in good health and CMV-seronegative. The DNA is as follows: TGCGCCAGCAGCCCCCCGGGCGGGTACGAGCAGTACTTC. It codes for CASSPPGGYEQYF.